This TCR beta chain emerged from a study of response to subunit inactivated influenza vaccine. V gave up 11 bases and J gave up 4 bases, with 20 bases separating them. The CDR3 has 14 amino acids. The germline V gene encodes CDR1 MNHNS and CDR2 SASEGT. TCRdb called the RT-PCR reads again in MiXCR, with one record for every CDR3 protein. The data show roughly 500,000 distinct CDR3 sequences, with around 25% seen just once and over 1.5% held by the top ten. This clonotype was obtained from a middle-aged man who received an inactivated influenza vaccine. The source material was CD4+ T cells sorted from PBMCs, sampled 5 days after vaccination. V usage is TRBV6-1 and J usage is TRBJ1-2; no reliable D call. In nucleotides, the CDR3 is TGTGCCGAGGGTCCCGGATGGGAGGTCTATGGCTACACCTTC. This encodes CAEGPGWEVYGYTF.